This TCR beta chain was observed in a study of regulatory T cells in long-lasting Graves disease. Study in general: Graves' patients who were just diagnosed had used antithyroid drugs for under 3 months.

Sample time point: newly diagnosed GD, antithyroid drugs for less than 3 months. There was RNA extracted from PBMCs, and the TCR library was made from it. This CDR3 has 15 amino acids. CDR1 SNHLY and CDR2 FYNNEI come from the germline V gene. TCR beta libraries were built with iRepertoire HTBI primers and Arm-PCR of CDR3 regions. TCRdb re-called the multiplex PCR reads with MiXCR, one entry per CDR3 protein. The sample includes 560,000 or so distinct CDR3 sequences, about 16% of them seen just once. This clonotype was counted between two and nine times. Its antigen is as yet unknown. Whole-study findings and limits: For persistent Graves' patients, TCR diversity was lower than for newly diagnosed ones. Limited samples may have lowered accuracy.

These data were also reused for a study on T cells in Graves' hyperthyroidism and ophthalmopathy. That work contributes: HTBI primers drove first-round RT-PCR of the TCR CDR3.

This material consisted of peripheral blood mononuclear cells (PBMCs), taken at new diagnosis, from a patient treated with antithyroid drugs. The sequence came from a young man with Graves disease. The rearrangement joins TRBV2 to TRBJ2-3; no clear D gene. The J call is in doubt because the DNA end fits TRBJ2-7 better. The CDR3 nucleotides read TGTGCCAGCAGTGGGATCGGCAAAAGGGACTACGAGCAGTACTTC. Protein product: CASSGIGKRDYEQYF.